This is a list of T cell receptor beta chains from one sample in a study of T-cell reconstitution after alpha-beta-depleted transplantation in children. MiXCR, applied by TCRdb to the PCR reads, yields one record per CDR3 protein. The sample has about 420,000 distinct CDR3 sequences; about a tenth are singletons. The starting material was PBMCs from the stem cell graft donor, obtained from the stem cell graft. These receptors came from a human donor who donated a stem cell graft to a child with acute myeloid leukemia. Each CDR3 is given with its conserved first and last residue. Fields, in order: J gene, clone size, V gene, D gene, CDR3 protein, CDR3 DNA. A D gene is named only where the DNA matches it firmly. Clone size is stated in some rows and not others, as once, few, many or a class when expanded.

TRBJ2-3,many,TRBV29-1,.,CSVGGTYRTDTQYF,TGCAGCGTGGGAGGGACATACCGCACAGATACGCAGTATTTT
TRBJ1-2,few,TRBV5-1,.,CASSYGDLRGYTF,TGCGCCAGCAGCTACGGGGATCTGCGTGGCTACACCTTC
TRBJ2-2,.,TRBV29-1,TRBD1,CSVATGATGELFF,TGCAGCGTCGCTACAGGGGCGACCGGGGAGCTGTTTTTT
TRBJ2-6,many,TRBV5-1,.,CASSLEWTESSGANVLTF,TGCGCCAGCAGCTTGGAGTGGACAGAAAGCTCTGGGGCCAACGTCCTGACTTTC
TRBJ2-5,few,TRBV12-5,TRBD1,CASGGQGMKETQYF,TGTGCTAGTGGTGGACAGGGTATGAAAGAGACCCAGTACTTC
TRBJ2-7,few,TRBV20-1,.,CSASFLPDDYEQYF,TGCAGTGCTAGCTTCCTCCCCGACGACTACGAGCAGTACTTC
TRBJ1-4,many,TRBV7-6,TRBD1,CASSRDPGQGNEKLFF,TGTGCCAGCAGCCGAGACCCGGGACAGGGCAATGAAAAACTGTTTTTT
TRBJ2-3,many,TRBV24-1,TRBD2,CATSDPLRLAGATDTQYF,TGTGCCACCAGTGATCCCTTAAGACTAGCGGGGGCCACAGATACGCAGTATTTT
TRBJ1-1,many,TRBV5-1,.,CASSLKVDSFEAFF,TGCGCCAGCAGCTTAAAAGTCGACAGTTTCGAAGCTTTCTTT
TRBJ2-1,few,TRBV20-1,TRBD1,CSASSQGAGEQFF,TGCAGTGCTAGCAGCCAGGGGGCAGGAGAGCAGTTCTTC
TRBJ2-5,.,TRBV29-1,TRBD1,CSVESPGQRNQETQYF,TGCAGCGTTGAGTCCCCGGGACAGCGAAACCAAGAGACCCAGTACTTC
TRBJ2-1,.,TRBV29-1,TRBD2,CSGRAGGPYNEQFF,TGCAGCGGGCGAGCGGGAGGTCCCTACAATGAGCAGTTCTTC